These 29 T cell receptor beta chains were all obtained from the same sample, sequenced in a study of Graves' ophthalmopathy and Graves' hyperthyroidism. For repertoire sequencing, the TCR beta CDR3 regions were amplified from RNA transcripts. The first round was an RT-PCR with HTBI primers, and the second round was a multiplex PCR. TCRdb used MiXCR to reprocess the multiplex PCR reads, holding one entry per CDR3 protein. The data contain some 410,000 distinct CDR3 sequences, around 21% of them singletons. Sequenced material: peripheral blood. All receptors come from a young woman with stable Graves' hyperthyroidism.

This clonotype occurred once. This may be a read error, as it is one base from a much larger clone. The chain is built from TRBV12-3 or TRBV12-4 and TRBJ1-1, with 9 bases matching TRBD1. The CDR3 covers 14 residues. The CDR3 reads CASTVQGAGTESFF. Here the CDR3 DNA reads TGTGCCAGCACCGTACAGGGGGCTGGAACTGAATCTTTCTTT.

This clonotype was recorded many times. The gene calls are TRBV10-2 and TRBJ2-2; 7 bases are a match to TRBD1. J was trimmed by 7 bases and V by 2 bases; bases with no gene match: 4. This CDR3 has 14 residues. Germline loops: CDR1 WSHSY, CDR2 SAAADI. The CDR3 sequence: CASSEPRGIGELFF. Here the CDR3 DNA reads TGCGCCAGCAGTGAGCCCAGGGGGATCGGGGAGCTGTTTTTT.

This clonotype has at least ten counts. The chain links TRBV27 to TRBJ1-1; 7 nucleotides line up with TRBD1. V was pared by 5 bases and J by 2 bases, with 5 bases of the junction left unmatched. Germline V gene sequence: CDR1 MNHEY, CDR2 SMNVEV (reference sequence). The CDR3 has 14 amino acids. The CDR3 DNA is TGTGCCAGCAGTATAAGGGACAGTAACACTGAAGCTTTCTTT. Translation: CASSIRDSNTEAFF.

This clonotype has a handful of counts. This chain connects TRBV20-1 to TRBJ2-7; perhaps TRBD2 as D (6 bases). Germline V gene lookup returns CDR1 DFQATT and CDR2 SNEGSKA (reference sequence). Trimming cost V 8 bases and J 1 base, with 15 bases left between them. This CDR3 has 13 residues. CDR3 amino acids: CSSIWGRSYEQYF. For the CDR3, the DNA is TGCAGTTCTATATGGGGGAGGTCCTACGAGCAGTACTTC.

This clonotype was seen repeatedly, ten times or more. The rearrangement joins TRBV7-8 to TRBJ2-6; D is possibly TRBD2 (5 bases). Trimming stripped 3 bases from V and 3 bases from J, with 9 bases between. The CDR3 length is 15 residues. Germline V gives CDR1 SGHVS, CDR2 FQNEAQ. The CDR3 sequence: CASSFSGVGANVLTF. CDR3 coding DNA: TGTGCCAGCAGCTTCTCCGGGGTTGGGGCCAACGTCCTGACTTTC. The complete variable domain, with remaining parts taken from reference TRBV7-8 and TRBJ2-6, reads GAGVSQSPRYKVAKRGQDVALRCDPISGHVSLFWYQQALGQGPEFLTYFQNEAQLDKSGLPSDRFFAERPEGSVSTLKIQRTQQEDSAVYLCASSFSGVGANVLTFGAGSRLTVL.

This clonotype showed up many times. The gene calls are TRBV14 and TRBJ1-1, with D unresolved. The CDR3 consists of 14 residues. Trimming removed 2 bases from V and 3 bases from J, with 10 bases in between. Germline CDR1 is SGHDN and CDR2 is FVKESK. Here the CDR3 reads CASSQNWADTEAFF. In nucleotides, the CDR3 is TGTGCCAGCAGCCAAAACTGGGCTGACACTGAAGCTTTCTTT.

To note about this clonotype: A much larger clone differs by one base, so this may be a read error. The rearrangement joins TRBV19 to TRBJ1-1; D gene ambiguous. This CDR3 comprises 13 residues. Germline values: CDR1 LNHDA, CDR2 SQIVND (reference sequence). Written as DNA, the CDR3 is TGTGCCAGTAGTATTCGGCAGAACACTGAAGCTTGCTTT. Its protein product is CASSIRQNTEACF.

The chain couples TRBV12-3 or TRBV12-4 to TRBJ1-5; 7 bases are a match to TRBD1. This CDR3 comprises 14 residues. Trimming removed 5 bases from V and 6 bases from J; junction bases left unmatched: 7. This chain's CDR3 is CASSPTGVGQPQHF. CDR3 DNA sequence: TGTGCCAGCAGTCCAACAGGGGTAGGTCAGCCCCAGCATTTT.

Many counts were recorded for this clonotype. The chain couples TRBV7-6 to TRBJ2-7; D not resolved. The CDR3 has 13 amino acids. Trimming stripped 0 bases from V and 3 bases from J, with 6 bases between. Germline V gives CDR1 SGHVS, CDR2 FNYEAQ. CDR3 nucleotide sequence: TGTGCCAGCAGCTTAGCCCTAGACTACGAGCAGTACTTC. Its protein is CASSLALDYEQYF.

This clonotype was recorded at least ten times. V gene TRBV20-1 combines with J gene TRBJ2-7; 7 bases fit TRBD1. Germline assignment: CDR1 DFQATT and CDR2 SNEGSKA (reference sequence). This CDR3 has 14 amino acids. The V segment lost 6 bases and the J segment 1 base; nucleotides outside the gene matches: 9. CDR3 nucleotide sequence: TGCAGTGCAGATCGACAGGGACGATCCTACGAGCAGTACTTC. Protein product: CSADRQGRSYEQYF.

As concerns this clonotype: A much larger clonotype is one base distant, so this may be a read error. The chain has TRBV20-1 and TRBJ1-1; D is possibly TRBD1 (5 bases). The CDR3 loop spans 15 amino acids. Germline lookup yields CDR1 DFQATT and CDR2 SNEGSKA (reference sequence). This chain's CDR3 is CSADNRAMLNTEALF. The CDR3, as DNA: TGCAGTGCGGACAACAGAGCGATGTTGAACACTGAAGCTCTCTTT.

The gene calls are TRBV11-1 and TRBJ1-1, with a possible D match to TRBD1 (6 bases). V was cut by 5 bases and J by 6 bases, with 16 bases left in between. Per the germline V gene, CDR1 is SGHAT and CDR2 is FQDESV (reference sequence). CDR3 size: 14 residues. CDR3 amino acids: CASSASYRVAEAFF. The CDR3 DNA follows: TGTGCCAGCAGCGCTTCGTACAGGGTCGCTGAAGCTTTCTTT.

This clonotype was observed at least ten times. J is TRBJ1-1 and V is TRBV20-1; D unresolved. In germline, CDR1 is DFQATT, CDR2 SNEGSKA (reference sequence). This CDR3 is 14 amino acids long. V gave up 0 bases and J gave up 2 bases, with 10 bases separating them. The CDR3 region has the DNA TGCAGTGCTAGAGATCCGGGAAAAAACACTGAAGCTTTCTTT. Its translation: CSARDPGKNTEAFF.

With respect to this clonotype: Given a much more abundant clone one base away, this may be a read error. The rearrangement links TRBV12-3 or TRBV12-4 to TRBJ2-7; 13 bases align to TRBD2. J lost 5 bases, V lost 3 bases, and 1 base had no gene match. The CDR3 spans 14 residues. The CDR3, as DNA: TGTGCCAGCAGTTTTGGACTAGCGGGAGACGAGCAGTACTTC. Its protein product is CASSFGLAGDEQYF.

The rearrangement joins TRBV6-1 to TRBJ1-1, with D perhaps TRBD1 (6 bases). Germline lookup yields CDR1 MNHNS and CDR2 SASEGT. This CDR3 has 15 amino acids. The V end lost 0 bases, the J end lost 6 bases, and 14 bases lay between the germline ends. The CDR3 bases are TGTGCCAGCAGTGAAGCTTCGGGATGGACAGCTGAAGCTTTCTTT. Amino acids: CASSEASGWTAEAFF.

V is TRBV6-1 and J is TRBJ1-5; D unresolved. The length of the CDR3 is 15 residues. V lost 2 bases and J lost 0, with 8 bases in between. Germline V CDR1 and CDR2: MNHNS, SASEGT. DNA for the CDR3: TGTGCCAGCAGTGAAAGCGGTCGTAGCAATCAGCCCCAGCATTTT. This translates into CASSESGRSNQPQHF.

At least ten counts were recorded for this clonotype. The rearrangement links TRBV12-3 or TRBV12-4 to TRBJ2-5, with a possible D match to TRBD1 (6 bases). The CDR3 sequence is 13 residues long. Trimming shortened V by 6 bases and J by 4 bases, and 12 bases separated the two germline ends. Written as DNA, the CDR3 is TGTGCCAGCAGCCCTCCAGGGGCAGAGACCCAGTACTTC. It is translated as CASSPPGAETQYF.

This clonotype was seen repeatedly, ten times or more. The V gene is TRBV12-3 or TRBV12-4, the J gene TRBJ1-1; D is unresolved. The CDR3 consists of 13 residues. V shed 4 bases and J shed 4 bases, with 10 bases lying between them. The CDR3 here is CASSSGEGTEAFF. In nucleotides, the CDR3 is TGTGCCAGCAGTTCCGGGGAGGGCACTGAAGCTTTCTTT.

There are a few counts of this clonotype. The chain employs TRBV20-1 and TRBJ2-5; D unresolved. CDR1 and CDR2 from the germline V gene are DFQATT and SNEGSKA (reference sequence). The CDR3 runs 15 residues. The V end was cut by 0 bases, the J end by 3 bases, with 14 bases between. This CDR3 reads CSARDHGGLKETQYF. The DNA of the CDR3 is TGCAGTGCTAGAGATCATGGCGGCCTTAAAGAGACCCAGTACTTC.

This clonotype was counted once. The rearrangement joins TRBV11-2 to TRBJ2-2; TRBD2 matches at 8 bases. CDR1 is SGHAT and CDR2 is FQNNGV in the germline V gene. The junction had 5 bases not matched to a gene; V was cut back by 4 bases and J by 1 base. This CDR3 is built from 16 residues. The DNA for the CDR3 is TGTGCCAGCAGCTCCAGCGGGGGCCGGAACACCGGGGAGCTGTTTTTT. Translating gives CASSSSGGRNTGELFF.

This clonotype was recorded many times. The chain links TRBV30 to TRBJ2-7, with TRBD2 matching 9 bases. Trimming cost V 4 bases and J 2 bases; bases outside gene matches: 6. Per germline, CDR1 GTSNPN and CDR2 SVGIG (reference sequence). The CDR3 is 14 residues long. In DNA, the CDR3 is TGTGCCTGGAAAAGGTCTAGCGGGGCCTACGAGCAGTACTTC. The encoded protein is CAWKRSSGAYEQYF.

In this sample, this clonotype turned up a few times. The chain recombines TRBV2 with TRBJ1-6; D uncertain. Trimming stripped 5 bases from V and 7 bases from J, with 9 bases between. This CDR3 contains 13 residues. The germline gives CDR1 SNHLY, CDR2 FYNNEI. CDR3 amino acids: CASSREFNSPLHF. In DNA, the CDR3 is TGTGCCAGCAGTCGGGAGTTCAATTCACCCCTCCACTTT. The full variable domain, in which reference TRBV2 and TRBJ1-6 provide the parts outside the CDR3, is EPEVTQTPSHQVTQMGQEVILRCVPISNHLYFYWYRQILGQKVEFLVSFYNNEISEKSEIFDDQFSVERPDGSNFTLKIRSTKLEDSAMYFCASSREFNSPLHFGNGTRLTVT.

The chain links TRBV6-5 to TRBJ2-5; TRBD2 is a possible D gene (6 bases). V was clipped by 2 bases and J by 5 bases, with 12 bases between them. This CDR3 contains 14 residues. CDR1 and CDR2 from the germline V gene are MNHEY and SVGAGI. CDR3 region: CASSYPTSLETQYF. CDR3 in DNA: TGTGCCAGCAGTTACCCTACTAGCCTGGAGACCCAGTACTTC.

There are many counts of this clonotype. The chain joins TRBV30 to TRBJ2-4; TRBD2 matches 10 bases. The CDR3 extends over 12 amino acids. V lost 4 bases to trimming and J lost 8 bases; unmatched junction nucleotides: 2. Per germline, CDR1 GTSNPN and CDR2 SVGIG (reference sequence). The CDR3 reads CAWTSGRDIQYF. The DNA for the CDR3 is TGTGCCTGGACTAGCGGGAGAGACATTCAGTACTTC.

This clonotype occurred a few times. The chain joins TRBV24-1 to TRBJ1-1, with D possibly being TRBD1 (5 bases). V dropped 6 bases and J dropped 1 base, with 8 bases sitting between them. This CDR3 comprises 13 residues. The germline CDR1 and CDR2 sequences are KGHDR and SFDVKD. The CDR3 nucleotides are TGTGCCACCAGTAGCCAGGGGAACACTGAAGCTTTCTTT. Protein product: CATSSQGNTEAFF.

This clonotype was found a few times. A read error may explain this, as a much larger clone is one base away. The V call is TRBV6-2 or TRBV6-3, the J call TRBJ2-7; perhaps TRBD2 as D (6 bases). Germline CDR1 reads MNHEY; CDR2 reads SVGEGT. The CDR3 has 14 residues. As DNA, the CDR3 is TGTGCCAGCAGACCCGGGCGGGACTCCTTCGAGCAGTACTTC. Translated, it gives CASRPGRDSFEQYF.

This clonotype was detected only a few times. The chain has TRBV10-3 and TRBJ2-4; no definite D call. The CDR3 runs 13 residues. Trimming removed 5 bases at V and 0 bases at J, with 5 bases between. The germline V gene has CDR1 ENHRY and CDR2 SYGVKD. The CDR3 region has the DNA TGTGCCATCAGTACTTTAGCCAAAAACATTCAGTACTTC. It is translated as CAISTLAKNIQYF.

This clonotype was counted many times. CDR3: CASSPATEQYF. The CDR3 region has the DNA TGTGCCAGCAGCCCCGCGACCGAGCAGTACTTC. The V gene is TRBV6-5, the J gene TRBJ2-7; D call uncertain. CDR1 and CDR2 from the germline V gene are MNHEY and SVGAGI. CDR3 size: 11 residues. V shed 6 bases and J shed 6 bases, with 9 bases lying between them.

The chain is built from TRBV12-3 or TRBV12-4 and TRBJ2-5, with D tentatively TRBD2 (6 bases). There are 16 residues in the CDR3. V was trimmed by 0 bases and J by 2 bases, leaving 13 bases between them. CDR3 bases: TGTGCCAGCAGTTTAGCGCTGAGTGGGGGGCAAGAGACCCAGTACTTC. It codes for CASSLALSGGQETQYF.